One and the same sample provided the 28 T cell receptor beta chains below, sequenced in a study of shared clonotypes between healthy human individuals (dated by TCRdb to 2019 to 2021). Preparation of the library involved the immunoSEQ multiplex PCR assay. Not all clones reach the TCRdb copy of this immuneACCESS table, which keeps in-frame sequences only. Checked studies attribute under half of the gap to unresolved V genes and leave the rest unexplained. This sample holds approximately 740,000 clones; 90% to 95% were observed only once. The leading ten clones occupy approximately 25% of the sample. For the CD8 naive samples, CD45RO-negative cells were positively selected for CCR7, yielding a CD45RA+CCR7+ population from which TemRA cells were excluded. What was sequenced was naive CD8+ T cells sorted from blood. This specimen's cell subset or site label, per the study, means: CD45RA+CCR7+. The receptors come from a man aged 30 to 45 in good health.

The chain is built from TRBV10-3 and TRBJ1-4; D is possibly TRBD1 (6 bases). The CDR3 has 14 amino acids. The V and J ends lost 5 bases and 10 bases respectively, with 17 bases between them. Germline loops: CDR1 ENHRY, CDR2 SYGVKD. The CDR3 nucleotides are TGTGCCATCAGTCCCGACAGGCCCATCGGAAAACTGTTTTTT. Amino acid sequence: CAISPDRPIGKLFF.

The chain combines TRBV4-1 with TRBJ2-1, with 8 bases identical to TRBD2. Per the germline V gene, CDR1 is MGHRA and CDR2 is YSYEKL. The CDR3 runs to 13 residues. With V trimmed by 9 bases and J by 3 bases, 4 bases remained unmatched. The CDR3 DNA follows: TGCGCCAGAGCGGGAGTTTTCTACAATGAGCAGTTCTTC. It specifies CARAGVFYNEQFF.

The genes are TRBV28 and TRBJ1-5, with D uncertain. Trimming took 4 bases from V and 7 from J, leaving 11 bases between them. The CDR3 is 13 amino acids. CDR1 MDHEN and CDR2 SYDVKM come from the germline V gene. CDR3 nucleotides: TGTGCCAGCAGTTATTCGCCCGGGCAGCCCCAGCATTTT. The encoded protein is CASSYSPGQPQHF.

This rearrangement joins TRBV2 to TRBJ2-1; 10 nucleotides match TRBD2. CDR3 size: 17 residues. V lost 3 bases to trimming and J lost 7 bases; unmatched junction nucleotides: 12. Germline CDR1 is SNHLY and CDR2 is FYNNEI. CDR3 sequence reads: CASSELAGVPLGNEQFF. The CDR3 region has the DNA TGTGCCAGCAGTGAGCTAGCGGGGGTTCCATTAGGAAATGAGCAGTTCTTC.

This CDR3 is CASSLGRGNTEAFF. The CDR3, as DNA: TGCGCCAGCAGCTTGGGGCGGGGGAACACTGAAGCTTTCTTT. The V call is TRBV5-1, the J call TRBJ1-1; D remains ambiguous. This CDR3 has 14 residues. Germline V gives CDR1 SGHRS, CDR2 YFSETQ. With 0 bases removed from V and 1 base from J, the gap between germline ends came to 7 bases.

The chain is built from TRBV6-6 and TRBJ2-1, with TRBD2 identical over 8 bases. V dropped 5 bases and J dropped 7; count of bases not matched to a gene: 4. CDR1 and CDR2 from the germline V gene are MNHNY and SVGAGI (reference sequence). This CDR3 is 13 amino acids long. In DNA, the CDR3 is TGTGCCAGCAGTCACGGGAGGGGTAATGAGCAGTTCTTC. It encodes CASSHGRGNEQFF.

V and J are TRBV27 and TRBJ1-2; the match to TRBD1 covers 11 bases. CDR3 length: 16 amino acids. The germline V gene has CDR1 MNHEY and CDR2 SMNVEV (reference sequence). The V gene end was trimmed by 5 bases and the J gene end by 4 bases; junction bases not matched to a gene: 9. The CDR3 DNA reads TGTGCCAGCAGTCCTCGGACAGGGGGCGTCCTCTATGGCTACACCTTC. Translated, it gives CASSPRTGGVLYGYTF.

V is TRBV6-6 and J is TRBJ1-2, with TRBD1 as a possible D gene (6 bases). There are 14 residues in the CDR3. Per germline, CDR1 MNHNY and CDR2 SVGAGI (reference sequence). Trimming stripped 0 bases from V and 8 bases from J, with 13 bases between. CDR3 sequence: CASSYSRDKGGYTF. CDR3 sequence (DNA): TGTGCCAGCAGTTACTCGAGGGACAAGGGGGGCTACACCTTC.

This clone came up once. The J gene is TRBJ2-3, the V gene TRBV10-3; TRBD1 might be the D (6 bases). Trimming removed 0 bases at V and 10 bases at J, with 23 bases between. The CDR3 consists of 17 residues. CDR1 is ENHRY, CDR2 SYGVKD, per germline. The CDR3 loop reads CAISESSGVTPTIAQYF. CDR3 nucleotide sequence: TGTGCCATCAGTGAGTCCTCAGGGGTCACCCCCACAATTGCGCAGTATTTT.

V is TRBV19 and J is TRBJ2-3; D not resolved. V dropped 6 bases and J dropped 2 bases, with 12 bases sitting between them. The germline gives CDR1 LNHDA, CDR2 SQIVND (reference sequence). CDR3 length: 14 residues. The chain's CDR3 is CASRLTGHTDTQYF. CDR3 bases: TGTGCCAGTAGACTCACGGGCCACACAGATACGCAGTATTTT.

V and J are TRBV5-1 and TRBJ1-1, with TRBD1 identical over 10 bases. CDR1 SGHRS and CDR2 YFSETQ come from the germline V gene. The CDR3 is made up of 17 amino acids. The junction had 7 bases not matched to a gene; V was cut back by 2 bases and J by 0 bases. The CDR3 region has the DNA TGCGCCAGCAGCTTAATGGAGACAGGGGGCATGAACACTGAAGCTTTCTTT. This translates into CASSLMETGGMNTEAFF.

The gene calls are TRBV6-1 and TRBJ2-7; 12 bases map to TRBD1. V gave up 1 base and J gave up 4 bases; unmatched junction bases: 2. The CDR3 extends over 15 amino acids. CDR1 and CDR2 (germline): MNHNS, SASEGT. DNA for the CDR3: TGTGCCAGCAGTGAAGGGGGACAGGGGGCTTACGAGCAGTACTTC. Translation: CASSEGGQGAYEQYF.

The chain carries TRBV11-2 and TRBJ2-1; 15 bases align to TRBD2. The CDR3 is 18 residues long. From germline, CDR1 is SGHAT and CDR2 FQNNGV. V shed 5 bases, J shed 9 bases, and the junction held 14 bases outside the gene matches. The CDR3 here is CASSGGTSGRNSQVEQFF. The CDR3 bases are TGTGCCAGCAGCGGGGGGACTAGCGGGAGGAATAGCCAGGTTGAGCAGTTCTTC. Full variable domain (remainder filled in from reference TRBV11-2 and TRBJ2-1): EAGVAQSPRYKIIEKRQSVAFWCNPISGHATLYWYQQILGQGPKLLIQFQNNGVVDDSQLPKDRFSAERLKGVDSTLKIQPAKLEDSAVYLCASSGGTSGRNSQVEQFFGPGTRLTVL.

This clone was seen more than once but under ten times. The chain is built from TRBV13 and TRBJ2-7; TRBD1 agrees at 7 bases. This CDR3 has 15 amino acids. V shed 0 bases, J shed 9 bases, and the junction held 11 bases outside the gene matches. CDR1 PRHDT and CDR2 FYEKMQ come from the germline V gene (reference sequence). The chain's CDR3 is CASSLGDRDLRGQYF. The CDR3, as DNA: TGTGCCAGCAGCTTAGGCGACAGGGATCTTCGCGGGCAGTACTTC.

The rearrangement links TRBV28 to TRBJ1-5; D is ambiguous. Looked up from germline, CDR1 is MDHEN and CDR2 is SYDVKM. The V and J ends lost 3 bases and 1 base respectively, with 16 bases between them. There are 17 residues in the CDR3. CDR3 nucleotide sequence: TGTGCCAGCAGTTTTTCCCCTTGGACTGACAGCAATCAGCCCCAGCATTTT. It translates to CASSFSPWTDSNQPQHF.

The J gene is TRBJ2-1, the V gene TRBV6-5; 13 bases agree with TRBD2. The V and J ends lost 6 bases and 7 bases, in that order; junction bases with no gene match: 6. In germline, CDR1 is MNHEY, CDR2 SVGAGI. This CDR3 has 15 amino acids. The CDR3 sequence is CASSWTSGSLNEQFF. The CDR3 bases are TGTGCCAGCAGCTGGACTAGCGGGAGTCTGAATGAGCAGTTCTTC.

The rearrangement joins TRBV5-6 to TRBJ1-5; no clear D gene. The germline CDR1 and CDR2 sequences are SGHDT and YYEEEE. The CDR3 runs to 14 residues. V lost 0 bases, J lost 9 bases, and 13 bases lay in between. The CDR3: CASSLGPDFRPQHF. CDR3 sequence (DNA): TGTGCCAGCAGCTTGGGGCCAGACTTTCGGCCCCAGCATTTT.

This clone was observed once. V and J are TRBV10-1 and TRBJ2-2; D is perhaps TRBD1 or TRBD2 (5 bases each). The CDR3 is 15 residues long. CDR1 is WNHNN and CDR2 is SYGVQD in the germline V gene (reference sequence). The ends were cut back, 4 bases at V and 4 bases at J, with 13 bases in the middle. The CDR3 sequence is CASSGGTASTGELFF. CDR3 DNA sequence: TGCGCCAGCAGTGGAGGGACGGCCAGCACCGGGGAGCTGTTTTTT.

The chain recombines TRBV25-1 with TRBJ2-1; 7 bases are a match to TRBD2. V lost 2 bases, J lost 4 bases, and 8 bases stayed unmatched. CDR3 size: 16 residues. Germline assignment: CDR1 MGHDK and CDR2 SYGVNS. CDR3 sequence: CASSESERDGYNEQFF. The CDR3 DNA follows: TGTGCCAGCAGTGAAAGTGAGCGGGATGGGTACAATGAGCAGTTCTTC.

The chain combines TRBV21-1 with TRBJ2-7; the table's D call of TRBD1 was not tested on the DNA. TRBV21-1 is listed as a pseudogene. This CDR3 has 16 amino acids. The CDR3 DNA reads as TGTGCCAGCAGCAAAGGTGGGATCGACAGGGGTGACGAGCAGTACTTC. Its translation: CASSKGGIDRGDEQYF.

The rearrangement links TRBV7-2 to TRBJ2-5, with TRBD1 matching 7 bases. V lost 10 bases to trimming and J lost 5 bases; unmatched junction nucleotides: 7. The length of the CDR3 is 12 residues. Germline V gives CDR1 SGHTA, CDR2 FQGNSA. The CDR3 bases are TGTGCCATCCTTCTCAGGGGGGAGACCCAGTACTTC. Translation: CAILLRGETQYF.

The CDR3 reads CASSEKALEGAGVFTGELFF. CDR3 DNA sequence: TGTGCCAGCAGTGAAAAAGCTTTGGAGGGAGCGGGAGTCTTCACCGGGGAGCTGTTTTTT. The chain links TRBV6-1 to TRBJ2-2, with 8 bases aligning to TRBD2. The V gene's germline CDR1 is MNHNS and CDR2 SASEGT. This CDR3 region has 20 residues. V shed 2 bases and J 4 bases; nucleotides not matched to a gene: 18.

In regard to this clone: At the DNA level, this CDR3 is encoded by other sequences in the same sample as well. J is TRBJ2-5 and V is TRBV7-9; D is unclear. The CDR3 covers 12 residues. Germline V gives CDR1 SEHNR, CDR2 FQNEAQ (reference sequence). V was cut by 0 bases and J by 5 bases, with 4 bases left in between. The chain's CDR3 is CASSLARETQYF. CDR3 sequence (DNA): TGTGCCAGCAGCTTAGCTAGGGAGACCCAGTACTTC.

The rearrangement joins TRBV28 to TRBJ2-1; 8 nucleotides match TRBD1. Germline V CDR1 and CDR2: MDHEN, SYDVKM. This CDR3 has 14 amino acids. The junction had 4 bases not matched to a gene; V was cut back by 6 bases and J by 3 bases. Here the CDR3 reads CASSPGQVYNEQFF. DNA of the CDR3: TGTGCCAGCAGCCCGGGACAGGTCTACAATGAGCAGTTCTTC.

The DNA for the CDR3 is TGTGCCAGCAGTTTATTGGCTAGCGGGAGATCCTACGAGCAGTACTTC. Protein: CASSLLASGRSYEQYF. V gene TRBV27 combines with J gene TRBJ2-7; 10 bases line up with TRBD2. The trim removed 1 base at V and 1 base at J, leaving 4 bases unmatched. The germline V gene encodes CDR1 MNHEY and CDR2 SMNVEV (reference sequence). The CDR3 runs 16 residues.

The chain couples TRBV4-1 to TRBJ2-3; 7 nucleotides align to TRBD1. J was trimmed by 9 bases and V by 3 bases; bases with no gene match: 6. From germline, CDR1 is MGHRA and CDR2 YSYEKL. The CDR3 has 13 residues. For the CDR3, the DNA is TGCGCCAGCAGCCACACAGGGGACCTGACGCAGTATTTT. Translation: CASSHTGDLTQYF.

The V gene is TRBV11-2, the J gene TRBJ1-1; tentative D call: TRBD1 (6 bases). Germline-derived CDR1 and CDR2 are SGHAT and FQNNGV. This CDR3 comprises 12 residues. The V gene lost 7 bases and the J gene lost 7 bases, with 13 bases spanning the gap. The CDR3 DNA reads TGTGCCAGCAACTCCCAGACAGGTGAAGCTTTCTTT. Amino acid sequence: CASNSQTGEAFF.

The chain combines TRBV7-9 with TRBJ2-7; 11 bases agree with TRBD2. Germline V gene data show CDR1 as SEHNR and CDR2 as FQNEAQ (reference sequence). This CDR3 contains 16 residues. After removal of 5 bases from V and 2 bases from J, the junction contained 8 bases not matched to a gene. The CDR3 DNA reads as TGTGCCAGCAGCCACACTAGCGGGAGTATCCCCTACGAGCAGTACTTC. It encodes CASSHTSGSIPYEQYF.